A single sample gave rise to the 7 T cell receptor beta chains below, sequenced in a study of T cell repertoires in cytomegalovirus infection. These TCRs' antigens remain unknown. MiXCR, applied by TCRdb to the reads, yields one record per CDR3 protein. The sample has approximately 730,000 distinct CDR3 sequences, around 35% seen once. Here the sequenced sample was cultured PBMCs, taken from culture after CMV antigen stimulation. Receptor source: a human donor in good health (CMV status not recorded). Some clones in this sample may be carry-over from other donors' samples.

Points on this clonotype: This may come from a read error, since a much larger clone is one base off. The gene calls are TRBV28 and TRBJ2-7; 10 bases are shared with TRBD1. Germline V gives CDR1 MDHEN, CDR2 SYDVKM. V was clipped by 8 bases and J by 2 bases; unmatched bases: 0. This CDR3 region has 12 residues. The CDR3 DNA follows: TGTGCCAGCGGACAGGGGGCCTACGAGCAGTACTTC. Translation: CASGQGAYEQYF.

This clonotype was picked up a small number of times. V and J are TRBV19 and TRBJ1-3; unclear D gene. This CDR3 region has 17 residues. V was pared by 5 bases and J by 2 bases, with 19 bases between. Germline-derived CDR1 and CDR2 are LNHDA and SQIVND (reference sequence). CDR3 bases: TGTGCCAGTAGTCCCCGGGCGGAAGGAGGTCCTGGAAACACCATATATTTT. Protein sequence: CASSPRAEGGPGNTIYF. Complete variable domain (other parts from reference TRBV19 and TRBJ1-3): DGGITQSPKYLFRKEGQNVTLSCEQNLNHDAMYWYRQDPGQGLRLIYYSQIVNDFQKGDIAEGYSVSREKKESFPLTVTSAQKNPTAFYLCASSPRAEGGPGNTIYFGEGSWLTVV.

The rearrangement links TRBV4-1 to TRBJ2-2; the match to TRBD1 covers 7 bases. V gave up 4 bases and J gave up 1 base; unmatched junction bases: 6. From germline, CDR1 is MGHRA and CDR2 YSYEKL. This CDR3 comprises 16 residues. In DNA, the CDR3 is TGCGCCAGCAGCCCCGCCGGGACAGAGAACACCGGGGAGCTGTTTTTT. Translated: CASSPAGTENTGELFF.

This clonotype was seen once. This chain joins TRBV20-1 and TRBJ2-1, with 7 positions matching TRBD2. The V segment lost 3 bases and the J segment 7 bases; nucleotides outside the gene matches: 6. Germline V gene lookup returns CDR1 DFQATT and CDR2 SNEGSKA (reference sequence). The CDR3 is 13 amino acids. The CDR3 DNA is TGCAGTGCTAGGGGGACTAACAATAATGAGCAGTTCTTC. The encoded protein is CSARGTNNNEQFF.

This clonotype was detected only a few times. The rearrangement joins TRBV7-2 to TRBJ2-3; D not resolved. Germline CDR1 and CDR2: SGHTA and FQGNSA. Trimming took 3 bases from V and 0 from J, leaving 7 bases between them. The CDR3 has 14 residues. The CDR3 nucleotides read TGTGCCAGCAGCTTTCGAATTAGCACAGATACGCAGTATTTT. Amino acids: CASSFRISTDTQYF.

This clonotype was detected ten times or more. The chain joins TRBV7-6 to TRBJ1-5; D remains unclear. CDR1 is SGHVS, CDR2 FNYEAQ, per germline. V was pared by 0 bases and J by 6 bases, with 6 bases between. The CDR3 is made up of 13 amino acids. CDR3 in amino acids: CASSLASGQPQHF. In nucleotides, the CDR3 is TGTGCCAGCAGCTTAGCGTCAGGTCAGCCCCAGCATTTT.

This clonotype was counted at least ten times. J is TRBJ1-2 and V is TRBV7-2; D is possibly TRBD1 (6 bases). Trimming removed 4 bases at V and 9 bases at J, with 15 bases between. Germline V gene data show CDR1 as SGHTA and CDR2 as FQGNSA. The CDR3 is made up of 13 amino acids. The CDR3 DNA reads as TGTGCCAGCAGCTATTTCAGGGGTAGAAGCTACACCTTC. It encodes CASSYFRGRSYTF.